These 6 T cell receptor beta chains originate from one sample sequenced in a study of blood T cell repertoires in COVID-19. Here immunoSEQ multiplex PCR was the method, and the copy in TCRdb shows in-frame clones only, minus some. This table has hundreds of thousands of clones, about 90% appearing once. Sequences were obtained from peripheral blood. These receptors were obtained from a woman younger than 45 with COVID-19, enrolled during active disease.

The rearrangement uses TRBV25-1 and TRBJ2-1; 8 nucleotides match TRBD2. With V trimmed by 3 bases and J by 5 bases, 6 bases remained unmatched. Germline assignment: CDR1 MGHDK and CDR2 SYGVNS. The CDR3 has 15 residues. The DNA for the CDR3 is TGTGCCAGCAGTGAGCGACGGGAGGGCCACAATGAGCAGTTCTTC. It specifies CASSERREGHNEQFF.

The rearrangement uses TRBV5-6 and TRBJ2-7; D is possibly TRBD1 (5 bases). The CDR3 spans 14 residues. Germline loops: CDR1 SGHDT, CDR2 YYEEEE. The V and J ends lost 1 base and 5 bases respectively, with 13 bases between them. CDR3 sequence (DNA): TGTGCCAGCAGCTTGCGGCAGGGCAGGAACGAGCAGTACTTC. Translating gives CASSLRQGRNEQYF.

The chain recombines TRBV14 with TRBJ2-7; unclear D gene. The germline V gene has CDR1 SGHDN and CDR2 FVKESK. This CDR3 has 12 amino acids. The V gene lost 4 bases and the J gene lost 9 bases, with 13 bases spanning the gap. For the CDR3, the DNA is TGTGCCAGCAGCCTCAGTCAGACTGGGCAGTACTTC. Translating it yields CASSLSQTGQYF.

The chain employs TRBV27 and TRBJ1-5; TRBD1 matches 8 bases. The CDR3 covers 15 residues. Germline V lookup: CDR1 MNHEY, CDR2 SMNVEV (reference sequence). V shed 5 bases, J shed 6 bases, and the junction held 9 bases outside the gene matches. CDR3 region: CASSGGQGWGQPQHF. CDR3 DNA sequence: TGTGCCAGCAGTGGCGGACAGGGATGGGGTCAGCCCCAGCATTTT.

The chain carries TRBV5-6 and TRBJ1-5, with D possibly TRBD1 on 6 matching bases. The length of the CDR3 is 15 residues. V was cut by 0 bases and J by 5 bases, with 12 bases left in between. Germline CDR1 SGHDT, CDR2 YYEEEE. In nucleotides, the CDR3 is TGTGCCAGCAGCTTGGGTACAGGGCCCTATCAGCCCCAGCATTTT. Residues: CASSLGTGPYQPQHF.

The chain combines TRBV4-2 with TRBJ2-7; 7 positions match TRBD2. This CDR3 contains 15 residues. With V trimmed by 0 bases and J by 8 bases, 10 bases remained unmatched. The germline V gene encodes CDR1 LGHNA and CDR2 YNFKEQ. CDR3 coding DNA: TGTGCCAGCAGCCAAGATTTTAGGGCTAGCGGAAAGCAGTACTTC. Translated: CASSQDFRASGKQYF.